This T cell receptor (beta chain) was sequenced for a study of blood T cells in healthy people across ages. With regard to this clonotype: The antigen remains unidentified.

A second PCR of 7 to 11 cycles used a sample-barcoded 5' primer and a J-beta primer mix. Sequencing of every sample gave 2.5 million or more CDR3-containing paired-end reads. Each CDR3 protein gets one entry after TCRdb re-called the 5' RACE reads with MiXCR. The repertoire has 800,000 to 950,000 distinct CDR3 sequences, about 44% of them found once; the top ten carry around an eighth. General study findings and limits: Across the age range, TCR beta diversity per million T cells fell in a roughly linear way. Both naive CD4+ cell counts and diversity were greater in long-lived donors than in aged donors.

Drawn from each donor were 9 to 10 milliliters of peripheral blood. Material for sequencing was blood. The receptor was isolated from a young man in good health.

CDR3 coding DNA: TGTGCCATCAGTGAGCCCGCCCGGACTAGCGGGGGCACAGATACGCAGTATTTT. It specifies CAISEPARTSGGTDTQYF. J is TRBJ2-3 and V is TRBV10-3, with TRBD2 identical over 12 bases. Germline V gene lookup returns CDR1 ENHRY and CDR2 SYGVKD. The CDR3 length is 18 residues. With 2 bases clipped from V and 1 base from J, the junction kept 7 bases outside the gene matches.